This T cell receptor beta chain stems from a study of beta chain features in type 1 diabetes. In its sample, this clone was seen many times. Germline loops: CDR1 SGHVS, CDR2 FQNEAQ. V lost 4 bases and J 9 bases, leaving 27 bases between the germline ends. CDR3 length: 18 amino acids. The sequenced template was cDNA made from the entire isolated RNA. Only in-frame clones appear in the TCRdb table, and some are missing; sequencing was by immunoSEQ multiplex PCR. The table includes 310,000 or so clones, roughly 8% detected once. Specimen: central memory CD4+ T cells from blood. This clonotype was sampled from a young woman in good health. The chain recombines TRBV7-8 with TRBJ1-4; D gene unclear. In DNA form, the CDR3 reads TGTGCCAGCAGCTCCTACCAAGAGGCCCTTGCCGCCGATAAAAAACTGTTTTTT. Its translation: CASSSYQEALAADKKLFF.